Shown below are 32 T cell receptor beta chains from a single sample sequenced in a study of cytomegalovirus exposure and HLA in healthy donors. PCR used 60 Vbeta primers and 13 Jbeta primers. The data were produced by immunoSEQ multiplex PCR, yet TCRdb's version contains in-frame clones alone and is incomplete. The sample yields hundreds of thousands of clones, almost 80% seen once. The sample taken for sequencing was PBMCs. The receptors come from a male donor in good health and CMV-seronegative.

The rearrangement joins TRBV7-9 to TRBJ1-2; D gene ambiguous. Per the germline V gene, CDR1 is SEHNR and CDR2 is FQNEAQ (reference sequence). The CDR3 covers 13 residues. The V end was cut by 4 bases, the J end by 9 bases, with 15 bases between. The CDR3: CASSSSERWSYTF. The DNA of the CDR3 is TGTGCCAGCAGCTCCTCCGAGCGTTGGAGCTACACCTTC.

The V and J genes are TRBV5-1 and TRBJ1-1; TRBD1 matches at 7 bases. V shed 4 bases, J shed 0 bases, and the junction held 12 bases outside the gene matches. The CDR3 extends over 17 amino acids. The germline gives CDR1 SGHRS, CDR2 YFSETQ. The CDR3 sequence is CASSNPLAGQLNTEAFF. CDR3 coding DNA: TGCGCCAGCAGCAACCCTCTCGCGGGACAGCTGAACACTGAAGCTTTCTTT.

The chain combines TRBV30 with TRBJ1-6; 7 positions agree with TRBD1. The J segment lost 7 bases and the V segment lost 4 bases, leaving 10 bases of the junction unmatched. This CDR3 comprises 15 residues. Germline loops: CDR1 GTSNPN, CDR2 SVGIG (reference sequence). CDR3 sequence: CAWIRTGRTNSPLHF. DNA for the CDR3: TGTGCCTGGATTAGGACAGGCCGAACAAATTCACCCCTCCACTTT.

This sequence joins TRBV5-1 and TRBJ2-5, with 13 bases matching TRBD2. The end of the DNA is better explained by TRBJ2-7, so the J call may be wrong. Looked up from germline, CDR1 is SGHRS and CDR2 is YFSETQ. The CDR3 contains 18 residues. CDR3 nucleotide sequence: TGCGCCAGCAGCTTGAAGGTACTAGCGGGAGGGCTCGGGGACGAGCAGTACTTC. This translates into CASSLKVLAGGLGDEQYF.

V is TRBV7-9 and J is TRBJ2-5; 9 bases are shared with TRBD1. Germline V lookup: CDR1 SEHNR, CDR2 FQNEAQ (reference sequence). The V and J ends lost 3 bases and 4 bases, in that order; junction bases with no gene match: 6. This CDR3 contains 15 residues. DNA of the CDR3: TGTGCCAGCAGCTTCCACAGGGGGCGGGGAGAGACCCAGTACTTC. Translated, it gives CASSFHRGRGETQYF.

This chain links TRBV7-3 with TRBJ2-1, with TRBD2 identical over 7 bases. The CDR3 length is 18 residues. Germline lookup yields CDR1 SGHTA and CDR2 FQGTGA. Losses at the gene ends were 1 base for V and 6 bases for J; bases not matched to a gene: 15. CDR3 bases: TGTGCCAGCAGCTTAATAGTTGGGGGAGGGCTTAACTCCAATGAGCAGTTCTTC. Encoded protein: CASSLIVGGGLNSNEQFF. Supplemented by reference TRBV7-3 and TRBJ2-1, the full variable domain reads GAGVSQTPSNKVTEKGKYVELRCDPISGHTALYWYRQSLGQGPEFLIYFQGTGAADDSGLPNDRFFAVRPEGSVSTLKIQRTERGDSAVYLCASSLIVGGGLNSNEQFFGPGTRLTVL.

This clone was recorded once. The CDR3 loop is CASSVVPDRGNGYTF. CDR3 sequence (DNA): TGTGCCAGCAGCGTAGTCCCGGACAGGGGGAATGGCTACACCTTC. The chain couples TRBV9 to TRBJ1-2, with TRBD1 identical over 10 bases. V dropped 0 bases and J dropped 6; count of bases not matched to a gene: 5. The CDR3 consists of 15 residues. Germline assignment: CDR1 SGDLS and CDR2 YYNGEE.

The chain combines TRBV7-6 with TRBJ2-5; 7 nucleotides align to TRBD1. V dropped 4 bases and J dropped 1; count of bases not matched to a gene: 3. From germline, CDR1 is SGHVS and CDR2 FNYEAQ. This CDR3 is 14 amino acids long. CDR3 residues: CASSWNRGQETQYF. The DNA for the CDR3 is TGTGCCAGCAGCTGGAACAGGGGCCAAGAGACCCAGTACTTC.

This clone is a singleton in its sample. The chain recombines TRBV9 with TRBJ2-5; 8 nucleotides agree with TRBD1. The CDR3 loop spans 13 amino acids. V trimming: 3 bases; J trimming: 6 bases; junction bases outside the gene matches: 4. CDR1 and CDR2 from the germline V gene are SGDLS and YYNGEE. This chain's CDR3 is CASSGTGRQTQYF. CDR3 bases: TGTGCCAGCAGCGGGACAGGGCGACAGACCCAGTACTTC.

The chain employs TRBV4-3 and TRBJ2-3; D might be TRBD1 (5 bases). The CDR3 spans 14 residues. Germline V gives CDR1 LGHNA, CDR2 YSLEER. V was trimmed by 0 bases and J by 1 base, leaving 5 bases between them. The CDR3 bases are TGCGCCAGCAGCCAAGACAGGGGCACAGATACGCAGTATTTT. It codes for CASSQDRGTDTQYF.

The chain carries TRBV19 and TRBJ2-1, with D maybe TRBD2 (5 bases). Germline V gene lookup returns CDR1 LNHDA and CDR2 SQIVND (reference sequence). The ends were cut back, 3 bases at V and 12 bases at J, with 15 bases in the middle. The CDR3 has 13 amino acids. CDR3 protein: CASSIKPSLGQFF. The CDR3 region has the DNA TGTGCCAGTAGTATTAAACCGTCACTAGGGCAGTTCTTC.

The chain carries TRBV9 and TRBJ1-2, with D possibly matching TRBD1 (6 bases). CDR1 is SGDLS, CDR2 YYNGEE, per germline. The V end lost 0 bases, the J end lost 6 bases, and 15 bases lay between the germline ends. The CDR3 runs to 15 residues. CDR3 nucleotide sequence: TGTGCCAGCAGCGTAGGTAACAGGGACCGCGATGGCTACACCTTC. This encodes CASSVGNRDRDGYTF.

With respect to this clone: Other DNA sequences of this sample code for an identical CDR3. This sequence joins TRBV9 and TRBJ2-3; D is uncertain. The CDR3 has 14 residues. Germline V CDR1 and CDR2: SGDLS, YYNGEE. Trimming shortened V by 1 base and J by 5 bases, and 11 bases separated the two germline ends. CDR3 DNA: TGTGCCAGCAGCGTATCAGGCAAACTAGATACGCAGTATTTT. It translates to CASSVSGKLDTQYF.

This sequence joins TRBV5-1 and TRBJ2-5; 9 bases are shared with TRBD2. CDR3 length: 16 amino acids. Unmatched junction bases numbered 9, after V lost 4 bases and J lost 2 bases. CDR1 is SGHRS, CDR2 YFSETQ, per germline. Here the CDR3 DNA reads TGCGCCAGCAGCCTTTTGCGGGGGGGTTTGCAAGAGACCCAGTACTTC. As protein: CASSLLRGGLQETQYF.

This clone appeared once. The same CDR3 also results from other DNA sequences found in this sample. The chain recombines TRBV11-3 with TRBJ2-1; D is uncertain. Germline V gene sequence: CDR1 SGHNT, CDR2 YENEEA. The CDR3 contains 11 residues. Trimming removed 1 base at V and 10 bases at J, with 5 bases between. The CDR3 is CASSLGLEQFF. Here the CDR3 DNA reads TGTGCCAGCAGCTTAGGGCTGGAGCAGTTCTTC.

The chain combines TRBV7-2 with TRBJ1-4, with 9 bases that match TRBD1. Germline loops: CDR1 SGHTA, CDR2 FQGNSA. The CDR3 length is 15 residues. V lost 5 bases and J lost 7; bases outside the gene matches: 8. The CDR3 protein is CASSVTGGGGEKLFF. CDR3 DNA: TGTGCCAGCAGCGTAACAGGGGGCGGTGGTGAAAAACTGTTTTTT.

The rearrangement links TRBV7-9 to TRBJ2-7; a weak D match, TRBD2 (6 bases). The germline gives CDR1 SEHNR, CDR2 FQNEAQ (reference sequence). The CDR3 extends over 14 amino acids. The germline V and J ends were trimmed by 7 bases and 6 bases, with 19 bases remaining between them. The CDR3 DNA sequence: TGTGCCAGCATCCGCGGCCCAGGGCGGGGCGAGCAGTACTTC. Protein sequence: CASIRGPGRGEQYF.

The chain combines TRBV18 with TRBJ1-1; perhaps TRBD1 as D (5 bases). Between the trimmed V and J ends, which lost 1 base and 7 bases, there was a span of 22 bases. CDR3 size: 17 residues. From germline, CDR1 is KGHSH and CDR2 LQKENI. The CDR3 loop reads CASSPLFRAGRADEAFF. The CDR3 DNA follows: TGTGCCAGCTCACCACTTTTCAGGGCAGGACGGGCCGATGAAGCTTTCTTT.

The chain employs TRBV28 and TRBJ1-1; D gene uncertain. Germline CDR1 is MDHEN and CDR2 is SYDVKM. The CDR3 has 14 residues. The V gene lost 2 bases and the J gene lost 5 bases, with 12 bases spanning the gap. CDR3 nucleotide sequence: TGTGCCAGCAGTTTAGTTGGCCCCGTTACTGAAGCTTTCTTT. Protein: CASSLVGPVTEAFF.

The gene calls are TRBV28 and TRBJ2-7; 10 positions match TRBD1. Germline V gives CDR1 MDHEN, CDR2 SYDVKM. V was pared by 8 bases and J by 3 bases, with 4 bases of the junction left unmatched. The CDR3 contains 13 residues. The CDR3 loop is CASYRDRGYEQYF. CDR3 bases: TGTGCCAGCTACCGGGACAGGGGCTACGAGCAGTACTTC.

J is TRBJ2-7 and V is TRBV7-2, with D possibly being TRBD2 (6 bases). The V and J ends lost 2 bases and 7 bases respectively, with 12 bases between them. The CDR3 is made up of 13 amino acids. CDR1 and CDR2 from the germline V gene are SGHTA and FQGNSA. CDR3 bases: TGTGCCAGCAGCTTACCGGGACTCCCTGAGCAGTACTTC. This encodes CASSLPGLPEQYF.

The chain couples TRBV7-2 to TRBJ2-1; D gene unclear. The germline V gene encodes CDR1 SGHTA and CDR2 FQGNSA. The CDR3 totals 15 residues. Trimming stripped 0 bases from V and 1 base from J, with 7 bases between. CDR3 nucleotides: TGTGCCAGCAGCTTAGCTAGCCTTTCCTACAATGAGCAGTTCTTC. Translating it yields CASSLASLSYNEQFF.

The chain links TRBV30 to TRBJ1-5; 10 nucleotides line up with TRBD1. Germline CDR1 is GTSNPN and CDR2 is SVGIG (reference sequence). The CDR3 runs to 15 residues. V dropped 2 bases and J dropped 6; count of bases not matched to a gene: 7. The CDR3 region is CAWSPGQGVSQPQHF. The CDR3 DNA is TGTGCCTGGAGTCCAGGACAGGGGGTTAGTCAGCCCCAGCATTTT.

The V and J genes are TRBV29-1 and TRBJ1-2; D is uncertain. Deletions cut 6 bases from V and 4 bases from J, with 18 bases between. There are 14 residues in the CDR3. Germline-derived CDR1 and CDR2 are SQVTM and ANQGSEA. This CDR3 reads CSVPLPPTVYGYTF. CDR3 coding DNA: TGCAGCGTCCCGCTACCACCCACGGTCTATGGCTACACCTTC.

The CDR3: CASSYVLRGELFF. The CDR3 coding sequence is TGTGCCAGCAGTTACGTACTTCGCGGGGAGCTGTTTTTT. The rearrangement joins TRBV6-5 to TRBJ2-2; D remains unclear. Germline CDR1 and CDR2: MNHEY and SVGAGI. The CDR3 runs 13 residues. V lost 2 bases to trimming and J lost 7 bases, with 8 bases between them.

The chain links TRBV10-3 to TRBJ1-1; TRBD1 aligns across 8 bases. CDR1 is ENHRY, CDR2 SYGVKD, per germline. The ends lost 9 bases at V and 6 bases at J; junction bases unmatched: 12. The CDR3 loop spans 14 amino acids. The CDR3 reads CAMASGQGGAEAFF. DNA for the CDR3: TGTGCCATGGCCTCTGGACAGGGCGGGGCTGAAGCTTTCTTT.

This clone has more than one count but fewer than ten. The chain uses TRBV25-1 and TRBJ1-2; D perhaps matches TRBD1 (5 bases). CDR1 is MGHDK, CDR2 SYGVNS, per germline. The CDR3 spans 14 residues. V was clipped by 1 base and J by 8 bases, with 14 bases between them. The CDR3 loop is CASSELGRVGGYTF. The CDR3 DNA reads as TGTGCCAGCAGTGAATTGGGCAGGGTGGGAGGCTACACCTTC.

The chain couples TRBV19 to TRBJ2-1; 10 bases are a match to TRBD2. With V trimmed by 4 bases and J by 4 bases, 10 bases remained unmatched. The CDR3 has 17 amino acids. Per germline, CDR1 LNHDA and CDR2 SQIVND (reference sequence). This CDR3 is CASSKVASGGPYNEQFF. Here the CDR3 DNA reads TGTGCCAGTAGTAAGGTAGCTAGCGGGGGACCTTACAATGAGCAGTTCTTC.

A word on this clone: A junction boundary mismatches the germline segment, possibly from a read error. The sample holds other DNA sequences that translate to the same CDR3. The CDR3 DNA is TGCGCCAGCAGCTTGGCGACAGGGGGCAGGTATGGCTACACCTTT. Translating it yields CASSLATGGRYGYTF. The chain carries TRBV5-1 and TRBJ1-2; 10 nucleotides match TRBD1. This CDR3 region has 15 residues. The germline V gene has CDR1 SGHRS and CDR2 YFSETQ.

This chain connects TRBV4-3 to TRBJ2-3; TRBD2 matches at 10 bases. The V gene end was trimmed by 0 bases and the J gene end by 5 bases; junction bases not matched to a gene: 8. The CDR3 is 17 residues long. Germline V CDR1 and CDR2: LGHNA, YSLEER. This CDR3 is CASSQELAGWGGDTQYF. Written as DNA, the CDR3 is TGCGCCAGCAGCCAAGAACTAGCGGGGTGGGGGGGAGATACGCAGTATTTT.

The chain employs TRBV27 and TRBJ1-1, with TRBD1 as a possible D gene (6 bases). Between the trimmed V and J ends, which lost 8 bases and 7 bases, there was a span of 20 bases. The germline V gene encodes CDR1 MNHEY and CDR2 SMNVEV (reference sequence). The CDR3 is 14 amino acids. This CDR3 reads CASRGGVVKLEAFF. CDR3 coding DNA: TGTGCCAGCCGAGGGGGGGTGGTTAAACTTGAAGCTTTCTTT.

The chain couples TRBV19 to TRBJ2-6, with D possibly being TRBD1 (5 bases). The germline V and J ends were trimmed by 3 bases and 0 bases, with 9 bases remaining between them. Germline V gives CDR1 LNHDA, CDR2 SQIVND (reference sequence). The CDR3 is 16 residues long. The CDR3 nucleotides are TGTGCCAGTAGTATTGACAGTCTCTCTGGGGCCAACGTCCTGACTTTC. This encodes CASSIDSLSGANVLTF.